Below, 31 T cell receptor beta chains from the same sample are listed, as sequenced in a study of STAT5B mutations in CD4+ large granular lymphocyte leukemia. Clones were read by immunoSEQ multiplex PCR, and TCRdb kept only the in-frame ones, dropping some. The repertoire holds roughly 4,300 clones, with roughly four fifths as singletons. Sequencing was performed on PBMCs. Source of these receptors: a man in his 70s with CD4+ T-cell large granular lymphocyte leukemia.

The chain uses TRBV9 and TRBJ2-1; TRBD2 matches 9 bases. This CDR3 spans 15 amino acids. Trimming removed 6 bases from V and 0 bases from J; junction bases left unmatched: 4. Germline V gives CDR1 SGDLS, CDR2 YYNGEE. The CDR3 nucleotides read TGTGCCAGCAACGAACTAGCGGGCTCCTACAATGAGCAGTTCTTC. Amino acids: CASNELAGSYNEQFF.

The chain joins TRBV19 to TRBJ2-1, with 9 bases fitting TRBD2. The CDR3 totals 14 residues. The ends lost 7 bases at V and 4 bases at J; junction bases unmatched: 5. Germline V gives CDR1 LNHDA, CDR2 SQIVND (reference sequence). CDR3 amino acids: CASTAGGLYNEQFF. The CDR3 DNA follows: TGTGCCAGTACGGCGGGGGGGCTTTACAATGAGCAGTTCTTC.

The chain is built from TRBV4-1 and TRBJ1-1; D may be TRBD1 (5 bases). Germline lookup yields CDR1 MGHRA and CDR2 YSYEKL. The CDR3 contains 13 residues. V lost 4 bases and J lost 3, with 9 bases in between. Here the CDR3 reads CASSLQGDTEAFF. The DNA for the CDR3 is TGCGCCAGCAGCCTCCAGGGTGACACTGAAGCTTTCTTT.

The rearrangement links TRBV5-8 to TRBJ1-4; maybe TRBD1 (6 bases). CDR1 is SGHTS, CDR2 YDEGEE, per germline. CDR3 size: 15 residues. Trimming stripped 0 bases from V and 4 bases from J, with 10 bases between. The CDR3 DNA follows: TGTGCCAGCAGCTTGGGACAGGATGATAATGAAAAACTGTTTTTT. Protein: CASSLGQDDNEKLFF.

This chain joins TRBV7-9 and TRBJ1-3; D unclear. There are 14 residues in the CDR3. Germline V gene sequence: CDR1 SEHNR, CDR2 FQNEAQ (reference sequence). V lost 5 bases, J lost 1 base, and 9 bases lay in between. In DNA form, the CDR3 reads TGTGCCAGCAGCAAGACGGAATCTGGAAACACCATATATTTT. This translates into CASSKTESGNTIYF. Based on the CDR3 plus reference TRBV7-9 and TRBJ1-3, the full variable domain is DTGVSQNPRHKITKRGQNVTFRCDPISEHNRLYWYRQTLGQGPEFLTYFQNEAQLEKSRLLSDRFSAERPKGSFSTLEIQRTEQGDSAMYLCASSKTESGNTIYFGEGSWLTVV.

The J gene is TRBJ2-7, the V gene TRBV6-5; D gene ambiguous. This CDR3 contains 13 residues. Germline CDR1 and CDR2: MNHEY and SVGAGI. V was trimmed by 4 bases and J by 0 bases, leaving 7 bases between them. Here the CDR3 DNA reads TGTGCCAGCAGTTTGATCAGCTCCTACGAGCAGTACTTC. Its translation: CASSLISSYEQYF.

V gene TRBV2 combines with J gene TRBJ2-7; tentative D call: TRBD2 (6 bases). The CDR3 has 15 amino acids. Germline V gene lookup returns CDR1 SNHLY and CDR2 FYNNEI. The V and J ends lost 7 bases and 1 base respectively, with 17 bases between them. CDR3 sequence reads: CASTRGGRSSYEQYF. Written as DNA, the CDR3 is TGTGCCAGCACCCGGGGAGGACGGAGTTCCTACGAGCAGTACTTC.

The chain recombines TRBV19 with TRBJ1-1, with D unresolved. V lost 4 bases to trimming and J lost 0 bases, with 15 bases between them. CDR1 LNHDA and CDR2 SQIVND come from the germline V gene (reference sequence). The CDR3 is made up of 16 amino acids. The CDR3 DNA follows: TGTGCCAGTAGTACTACTCGACAAACCGTGAACACTGAAGCTTTCTTT. Encoded protein: CASSTTRQTVNTEAFF.

V is TRBV7-9 and J is TRBJ2-7; D may be TRBD2 (5 bases). Trimming shortened V by 11 bases and J by 0 bases, and 20 bases separated the two germline ends. Germline CDR1 reads SEHNR; CDR2 reads FQNEAQ (reference sequence). This CDR3 spans 15 amino acids. The CDR3 sequence is CASLRVDQGSYEQYF. CDR3 in DNA: TGTGCCTCTCTGAGGGTGGACCAAGGCTCCTACGAGCAGTACTTC.

A note on this clone: This likely traces to a read error, being one base from a far larger clone. Other DNA sequences from this sample encode an identical CDR3 as well. The chain carries TRBV5-8 and TRBJ2-7; 7 bases align to TRBD2. The V gene end was trimmed by 4 bases and the J gene end by 2 bases; junction bases not matched to a gene: 9. The CDR3 has 15 residues. Germline V gene data show CDR1 as SGHTS and CDR2 as YDEGEE. The CDR3 sequence is CASSQERGRAYEQYF. The CDR3 DNA reads as TGTGCCAGCAGCCAAGAACGAGGGAGGGCCTACGAGCAGTACTTC.

This clone occurred a few times. The chain uses TRBV7-3 and TRBJ1-1; D is unclear. The CDR3 has 14 amino acids. The germline gives CDR1 SGHTA, CDR2 FQGTGA. V was trimmed by 4 bases and J by 4 bases, leaving 13 bases between them. DNA for the CDR3: TGTGCCAGCAGCTCCACGCTGGGTTTCACTGAAGCTTTCTTT. The encoded protein is CASSSTLGFTEAFF. The whole variable domain, filled in from reference TRBV7-3 and TRBJ1-1, reads GAGVSQTPSNKVTEKGKYVELRCDPISGHTALYWYRQSLGQGPEFLIYFQGTGAADDSGLPNDRFFAVRPEGSVSTLKIQRTERGDSAVYLCASSSTLGFTEAFFGQGTRLTVV.

The CDR3 DNA reads as TGTGCCAGCAGCTTCACCCCGGGGAACTATGGCTACACCTTC. Amino acids: CASSFTPGNYGYTF. The V and J genes are TRBV11-2 and TRBJ1-2; D is uncertain. The CDR3 is 14 amino acids. In germline, CDR1 is SGHAT, CDR2 FQNNGV. Between the trimmed V and J ends, which lost 3 bases and 2 bases, there was a span of 10 bases.

The rearrangement links TRBV4-1 to TRBJ1-3, with TRBD1 matching over 7 bases. Trimming at V came to 0 bases and at J to 0 bases, leaving 11 bases not matched to a gene. Germline CDR1 and CDR2: MGHRA and YSYEKL. The CDR3 is made up of 19 amino acids. The chain's CDR3 is CASSQETPGQTSSGNTIYF. The CDR3 nucleotides read TGCGCCAGCAGCCAAGAAACCCCGGGACAGACGAGCTCTGGAAACACCATATATTTT.

The chain is built from TRBV7-6 and TRBJ2-7, with D perhaps matching TRBD2 (6 bases). There are 14 residues in the CDR3. Germline-derived CDR1 and CDR2 are SGHVS and FNYEAQ. V was shortened by 0 bases and J by 6 bases, with 12 bases between the two germline ends. CDR3 nucleotides: TGTGCCAGCAGCTTAGCTACGTCGGGGGTCGAGCAGTACTTC. The encoded protein is CASSLATSGVEQYF.

The V call is TRBV7-3, the J call TRBJ2-6; D ambiguous. This CDR3 region has 16 residues. Germline CDR1 is SGHTA and CDR2 is FQGTGA. Trimming left V 6 bases short and J 0 bases short, with 12 bases between. The CDR3 region has the DNA TGTGCCAGCAGTTACGGACCGCACTCTGGGGCCAACGTCCTGACTTTC. Amino acids: CASSYGPHSGANVLTF. Together with reference TRBV7-3 and TRBJ2-6, the CDR3 gives the full variable domain: GAGVSQTPSNKVTEKGKYVELRCDPISGHTALYWYRQSLGQGPEFLIYFQGTGAADDSGLPNDRFFAVRPEGSVSTLKIQRTERGDSAVYLCASSYGPHSGANVLTFGAGSRLTVL.

This clone qualifies as medium-sized. This chain joins TRBV4-1 and TRBJ2-5; weak D call: TRBD1 (5 bases). Trimming took 4 bases from V and 5 from J, leaving 14 bases between them. Germline V gene sequence: CDR1 MGHRA, CDR2 YSYEKL. This CDR3 has 14 amino acids. DNA for the CDR3: TGCGCCAGCAGCCCGACAGTTAGGTTGGAGACCCAGTACTTC. Residues: CASSPTVRLETQYF.

This clone has a handful of counts. This CDR3 is CASSSSGTGGIEAFF. The CDR3 coding sequence is TGTGCCAGCAGCTCATCCGGGACAGGGGGTATTGAAGCTTTCTTT. The gene calls are TRBV9 and TRBJ1-1; TRBD1 agrees at 11 bases. Germline V gives CDR1 SGDLS, CDR2 YYNGEE. The CDR3 contains 15 residues. J lost 7 bases, V lost 4 bases, and 9 bases had no gene match.

CDR3 DNA sequence: TGTGCCAGCAGCCCCGGGACAGGGGGTAGTATGAATGAGCAGTTCTTC. Its translation is CASSPGTGGSMNEQFF. The V and J genes are TRBV7-9 and TRBJ2-1; the match to TRBD1 covers 11 bases. The germline V gene has CDR1 SEHNR and CDR2 FQNEAQ (reference sequence). The CDR3 runs 16 residues. The junction had 10 bases not matched to a gene; V was cut back by 5 bases and J by 7 bases. Using reference TRBV7-9 and TRBJ2-1 for the parts outside the CDR3, the full variable domain is DTGVSQNPRHKITKRGQNVTFRCDPISEHNRLYWYRQTLGQGPEFLTYFQNEAQLEKSRLLSDRFSAERPKGSFSTLEIQRTEQGDSAMYLCASSPGTGGSMNEQFFGPGTRLTVL.

The count of this clone is one. The rearrangement joins TRBV4-1 to TRBJ1-2; no definite D call. Germline V gene lookup returns CDR1 MGHRA and CDR2 YSYEKL. V dropped 4 bases and J dropped 4 bases, with 10 bases sitting between them. This CDR3 is built from 13 residues. DNA of the CDR3: TGCGCCAGCAGCCTCACGGGTAGCTATGGCTACACCTTC. This sequence encodes CASSLTGSYGYTF.

V gene TRBV10-1 combines with J gene TRBJ2-2; D unclear. The germline CDR1 and CDR2 sequences are WNHNN and SYGVQD (reference sequence). V was pared by 4 bases and J by 0 bases, with 6 bases between. This CDR3 contains 14 residues. The CDR3 loop is CASSAHANTGELFF. Written as DNA, the CDR3 is TGCGCCAGCAGTGCCCACGCGAACACCGGGGAGCTGTTTTTT.

The chain uses TRBV9 and TRBJ1-3; D may be TRBD1 (5 bases). CDR3 length: 16 amino acids. Germline CDR1 reads SGDLS; CDR2 reads YYNGEE. The ends were cut back, 4 bases at V and 0 bases at J, with 14 bases in the middle. Written as DNA, the CDR3 is TGTGCCAGCAGCCGAAGGGTCGGGGGCTCTGGAAACACCATATATTTT. Its translation is CASSRRVGGSGNTIYF.

The chain employs TRBV6-5 and TRBJ2-7; 10 nucleotides agree with TRBD1. The length of the CDR3 is 14 residues. V lost 2 bases to trimming and J lost 5 bases; unmatched junction nucleotides: 3. Germline CDR1 and CDR2: MNHEY and SVGAGI. The CDR3 DNA sequence: TGTGCCAGCAGTTACCCGGGACAGGGGAACGAGCAGTACTTC. Its translation: CASSYPGQGNEQYF.

By sample fraction, this clone is medium-sized. V is TRBV9 and J is TRBJ2-2; 11 bases align to TRBD2. Trimming took 2 bases from V and 6 from J; bases not matched to a gene: 12. The germline V gene encodes CDR1 SGDLS and CDR2 YYNGEE. The CDR3 consists of 18 residues. The CDR3 loop reads CASSVGTSGEIRAGELFF. In DNA, the CDR3 is TGTGCCAGCAGCGTTGGGACTAGCGGAGAGATTCGGGCCGGGGAGCTGTTTTTT.

This sequence joins TRBV11-2 and TRBJ2-7; possibly TRBD2 for D (6 bases). The CDR3 is 15 residues long. Trimming shortened V by 6 bases and J by 0 bases, and 15 bases separated the two germline ends. Per the germline V gene, CDR1 is SGHAT and CDR2 is FQNNGV. This CDR3 reads CASSPWTTNSYEQYF. The CDR3, as DNA: TGTGCCAGCAGTCCGTGGACTACCAACTCCTACGAGCAGTACTTC.

V and J are TRBV5-1 and TRBJ2-5, with D possibly TRBD1 on 6 matching bases. Trimming stripped 4 bases from V and 2 bases from J, with 9 bases between. CDR1 SGHRS and CDR2 YFSETQ come from the germline V gene. CDR3 length: 13 amino acids. CDR3 loop: CASSPGQQETQYF. The DNA for the CDR3 is TGCGCCAGCAGCCCCGGACAGCAAGAGACCCAGTACTTC.

The CDR3 region is CASTGPGSLGETQYF. CDR3 sequence (DNA): TGTGCCAGCACCGGGCCTGGGTCATTGGGGGAGACCCAGTACTTC. The chain is built from TRBV6-5 and TRBJ2-5; D remains unclear. V was clipped by 7 bases and J by 5 bases, with 20 bases between them. This CDR3 region has 15 residues. CDR1 is MNHEY and CDR2 is SVGAGI in the germline V gene.

The rearrangement uses TRBV15 and TRBJ2-4, with D possibly being TRBD1 or TRBD2 (5 bases each). The CDR3 sequence is 16 residues long. Germline-derived CDR1 and CDR2 are LNHNV and YYDKDF (reference sequence). Trimming cost V 1 base and J 6 bases, with 16 bases left between them. The CDR3: CATSRVFEGRGNIQYF. As DNA, the CDR3 is TGTGCCACCAGCAGAGTCTTCGAGGGACGTGGAAACATTCAGTACTTC.

This clone showed up just a few times. The chain employs TRBV10-3 and TRBJ2-7; 8 positions agree with TRBD1. J gave up 4 bases and V 2 bases, and 4 bases lay outside the gene matches. The V gene's germline CDR1 is ENHRY and CDR2 SYGVKD. The CDR3 consists of 14 residues. CDR3 residues: CAISERQGTYEQYF. The CDR3 nucleotides read TGTGCCATCAGTGAGAGACAGGGGACGTACGAGCAGTACTTC.

This clone was observed a single time. This chain links TRBV4-3 with TRBJ2-1, with 9 bases identical to TRBD2. The CDR3 extends over 15 amino acids. In germline, CDR1 is LGHNA, CDR2 YSLEER. The ends lost 1 base at V and 5 bases at J; junction bases unmatched: 3. The CDR3 DNA reads as TGCGCCAGCAGCCAAGCCGGGACTAGCAACAATGAGCAGTTCTTC. It is translated as CASSQAGTSNNEQFF.

CDR3: CASSQTSGSNGELFF. DNA for the CDR3: TGTGCCAGCAGCCAGACTAGCGGGAGTAACGGGGAGCTGTTTTTT. The rearrangement uses TRBV7-9 and TRBJ2-2, with TRBD2 matching 12 bases. CDR1 and CDR2 (germline): SEHNR, FQNEAQ (reference sequence). Germline trimming cut 5 bases from V and 7 bases from J; bases unmatched to any gene: 5. The CDR3 extends over 15 amino acids.

The V and J genes are TRBV5-8 and TRBJ1-2; D possibly corresponds to TRBD1 (5 bases). Germline values: CDR1 SGHTS, CDR2 YDEGEE. Trimming shortened V by 0 bases and J by 6 bases, and 12 bases separated the two germline ends. The CDR3 extends over 14 amino acids. CDR3 nucleotides: TGTGCCAGCAGCTTGGTTCGGACAAAGGATGGCTACACCTTC. This translates into CASSLVRTKDGYTF.